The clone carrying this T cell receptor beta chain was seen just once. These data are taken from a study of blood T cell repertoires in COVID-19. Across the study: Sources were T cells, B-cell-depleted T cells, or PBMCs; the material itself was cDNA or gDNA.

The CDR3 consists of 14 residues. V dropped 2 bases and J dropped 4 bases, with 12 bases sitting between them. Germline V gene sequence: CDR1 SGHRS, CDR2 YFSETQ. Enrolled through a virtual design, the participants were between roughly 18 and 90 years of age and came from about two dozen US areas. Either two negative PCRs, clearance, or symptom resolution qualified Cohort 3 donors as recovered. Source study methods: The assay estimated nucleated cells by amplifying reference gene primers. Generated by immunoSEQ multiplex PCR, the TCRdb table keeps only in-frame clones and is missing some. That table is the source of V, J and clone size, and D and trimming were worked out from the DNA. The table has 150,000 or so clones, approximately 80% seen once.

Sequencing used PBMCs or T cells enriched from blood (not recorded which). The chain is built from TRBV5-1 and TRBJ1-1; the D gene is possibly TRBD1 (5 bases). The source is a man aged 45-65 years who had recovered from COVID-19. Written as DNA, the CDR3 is TGCGCCAGCAGCTTTACGGGGGTGGGCACTGAAGCTTTCTTT. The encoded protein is CASSFTGVGTEAFF.